Below are 6 T cell receptor beta chains sequenced from a single sample in a study of T cells in Graves' hyperthyroidism and ophthalmopathy. Amplification targeted TCR beta CDR3 regions from RNA transcripts. Initially, a first-round RT-PCR of the TCR CDR3 employed the HTBI primer set. TCRdb re-called the multiplex PCR reads through MiXCR, storing one row per CDR3 protein. The data hold about 640,000 distinct CDR3 sequences, with about 45% observed a single time. The sequenced sample consisted of peripheral blood or thyroid tissue (not recorded which). The receptors stem from an adult man with Graves' disease, either hyperthyroidism or ophthalmopathy (not recorded which).

CDR3 bases: TGCGCCAGCAGCATCGGGACAGGAATCACCGGGGAGCTGTTTTTT. Its protein is CASSIGTGITGELFF. V and J are TRBV5-1 and TRBJ2-2; the match to TRBD1 covers 8 bases. The CDR3 is 15 residues long. Germline V gene lookup returns CDR1 SGHRS and CDR2 YFSETQ. V gave up 4 bases and J gave up 4 bases; unmatched junction bases: 6.

This chain uses TRBV2 with TRBJ1-1; D gene uncertain. Trimming removed 3 bases from V and 7 bases from J, with 12 bases in between. CDR3 size: 13 residues. In germline, CDR1 is SNHLY, CDR2 FYNNEI. This CDR3 reads CASSEEPDYEAFF. CDR3 bases: TGTGCCAGCAGTGAGGAGCCAGACTATGAAGCTTTCTTT. Complete variable domain (other parts from reference TRBV2 and TRBJ1-1): EPEVTQTPSHQVTQMGQEVILRCVPISNHLYFYWYRQILGQKVEFLVSFYNNEISEKSEIFDDQFSVERPDGSNFTLKIRSTKLEDSAMYFCASSEEPDYEAFFGQGTRLTVV.

This clonotype was detected only a few times. The CDR3: CASSEILPTSGTLGELFF. As DNA, the CDR3 is TGTGCCAGCAGTGAAATCCTCCCCACTAGCGGAACCCTAGGGGAGCTGTTTTTT. The V call is TRBV2, the J call TRBJ2-2; 8 nucleotides match TRBD2. The CDR3 consists of 18 residues. CDR1 SNHLY and CDR2 FYNNEI come from the germline V gene. The ends lost 2 bases at V and 8 bases at J; junction bases unmatched: 16.

The chain is built from TRBV7-8 and TRBJ1-4; 10 nucleotides match TRBD1. The junction had 8 bases not matched to a gene; V was cut back by 5 bases and J by 8 bases. From germline, CDR1 is SGHVS and CDR2 FQNEAQ. The length of the CDR3 is 15 residues. CDR3 in amino acids: CASSPRTGGGEKLFF. The CDR3 DNA reads as TGTGCCAGCAGCCCACGGACAGGGGGTGGCGAAAAACTGTTTTTT. Looking up the rest from reference TRBV7-8 and TRBJ1-4 gives the full variable domain: GAGVSQSPRYKVAKRGQDVALRCDPISGHVSLFWYQQALGQGPEFLTYFQNEAQLDKSGLPSDRFFAERPEGSVSTLKIQRTQQEDSAVYLCASSPRTGGGEKLFFGSGTQLSVL.

This clonotype was observed a handful of times. The chain carries TRBV7-9 and TRBJ1-1, with TRBD1 matching 8 bases. Germline values: CDR1 SEHNR, CDR2 FQNEAQ (reference sequence). The J segment lost 4 bases and the V segment lost 4 bases, leaving 23 bases of the junction unmatched. CDR3 length: 20 residues. The CDR3 protein is CASSYGYDDRGQVSGTEAFF. The CDR3 coding sequence is TGTGCCAGCAGCTACGGTTATGACGACAGGGGCCAGGTGTCGGGCACTGAAGCTTTCTTT.

This clonotype occurred many times. This chain uses TRBV7-8 with TRBJ1-1, with D perhaps matching TRBD1 (5 bases). V was cut by 5 bases and J by 5 bases, with 15 bases left in between. The CDR3 is 14 amino acids. From germline, CDR1 is SGHVS and CDR2 FQNEAQ. CDR3 region: CASSHHQGGTEAFF. CDR3 in DNA: TGTGCCAGCAGCCATCATCAGGGCGGTACTGAAGCTTTCTTT. The full variable domain, with the rest looked up from reference TRBV7-8 and TRBJ1-1, is GAGVSQSPRYKVAKRGQDVALRCDPISGHVSLFWYQQALGQGPEFLTYFQNEAQLDKSGLPSDRFFAERPEGSVSTLKIQRTQQEDSAVYLCASSHHQGGTEAFFGQGTRLTVV.